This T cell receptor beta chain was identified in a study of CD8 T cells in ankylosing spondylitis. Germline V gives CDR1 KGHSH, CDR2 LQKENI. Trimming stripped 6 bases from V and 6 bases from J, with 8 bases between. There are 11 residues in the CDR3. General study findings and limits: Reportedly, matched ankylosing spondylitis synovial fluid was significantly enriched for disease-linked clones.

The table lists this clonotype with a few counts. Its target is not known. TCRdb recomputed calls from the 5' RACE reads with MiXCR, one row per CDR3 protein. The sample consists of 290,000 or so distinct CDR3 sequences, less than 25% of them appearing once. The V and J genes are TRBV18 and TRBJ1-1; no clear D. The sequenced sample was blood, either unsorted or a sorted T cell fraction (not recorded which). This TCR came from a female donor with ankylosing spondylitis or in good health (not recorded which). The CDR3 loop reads CASSYRAEAFF. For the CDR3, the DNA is TGTGCCAGCTCGTATAGGGCTGAAGCTTTCTTT.